Sequencing of this T cell receptor (beta chain) was carried out in a study of molecular identifiers for immune sequencing clone quantification (dated by TCRdb to the late 2010s). In terms of the full investigation: For a replicate experiment, the RNA from either 20,000 or 100,000 naive CD8 T cells was divided into five aliquots, and four of those aliquots went on to sequencing. CD8 T cells were used in a methods study to benchmark molecular-identifier clustering-based TCR repertoire sequencing (MIDCIRS) and TCR RNA copy counting.

Comment on this clonotype: Its antigen target is currently unknown. Base qualities are not recorded, but no much larger clone differs from it by a single base.

Libraries of naive CD8 T cells were built from around 18,000 to 910,000 sorted cells, with 10%, 30% or 50% of the purified RNA used. On a BD FACSAria II, naive CD8 T cells were FACS-sorted as CD8+CD4-CCR7+CD45RA+ and collected into RLT Plus buffer. To test detection sensitivity, Jurkat RNA equal to ten TCR copies was added to samples of roughly 18,000-1,000,000 naive CD8 T cells. CD8 T cells were enriched using RosetteSep CD8+ T Cell Enrichment Cocktail and Ficoll-Paque, and the enriched cells then underwent ACK red cell lysis. Findings and caveats that apply to the study as a whole: Modeling indicated around 2.7 TCR RNA copies recovered per cell, compared with around 9.8 by digital PCR, which implies a capture efficiency of approximately 30%. In CMV-specific effector cells, clones with more than 20 RNA copies contained over 98% of molecules, whereas in naive cells such clones contained under 1% of molecules. Identical TCR molecules sharing a barcode could cause highly expanded clone sizes to be underestimated. A single cell's worth of spiked-in Jurkat TCR RNA was reported detectable even among about 1.1 million naive CD8 T cells. Spiked-in Jurkat TCR RNA (10 copies' worth), which is not part of the donor repertoire, was contained in the naive libraries. When barcode sub-clustering was not used, chimeric consensus sequences inflated TCR diversity, with chimeras reaching as high as 47%.

V was cut back by 6 bases and J by 2 bases, leaving a gap of 13 bases between them. Including the terminal cysteine and phenylalanine, the CDR3 comprises 14 residues. The DNA shown is the 42-base CDR3, in frame from base 1. Based on the germline V gene, the CDR1 and CDR2 sequences are MNHNS and SASEGT. Libraries were constructed by PCR. The sample was run on an Illumina HiSeq 4000. Bulk TCR libraries were generated as previously described, with the TCR primers listed in Table S5 used. The Qiagen AllPrep DNA/RNA kit was used to purify total RNA. Before any analysis, reads coming from multiple sequencing runs of the same library were combined into one pool. The authors' pipeline ran thus. Reads were retained only if an exact TCR constant sequence was present, and the retained reads were trimmed to 150 nt and grouped according to their 12-nt molecular barcodes. Within each barcode group, reads were sub-clustered at a 15% Levenshtein threshold, and quality-weighted consensus sequences were built per RNA molecule. Non-functional sequences were excluded, and lower-count sequences lying one edit away from another sequence were also excluded. Based on fitting two negative binomial distributions, any barcode sub-cluster with under 20% of the maximum read count was discarded. TCRdb reanalyzed the raw reads on its own, using fastp at Q25 for trimming and MiXCR for clone calling, and kept in-frame beta chains. When rows share a CDR3 protein, they turn into one entry using the most common DNA and genes. The V and J calls shown here were made by TCRdb, not taken from the authors' results. This sample has about 68,000 distinct CDR3 sequences in its table, and 15% to 20% of those were observed once. Together, the top ten hold about 1.5% of the sample.

This TCR derives from a human donor in good health. Some libraries in this study had Jurkat cell RNA spiked in. The chain couples TRBV6-1 to TRBJ1-1; D gene: possibly TRBD1, on 5 matching bases. The sequencing input was naive CD8+ T cells from blood, with Jurkat cell RNA spiked in. Read against the paper, the sample's cell subset or site label means: FACS-sorted CD8+CD4-CCR7+CD45RA+ naive T cells. The bases read TGTGCCAGCAGAGATCTACAGGTTAACACTGAAGCTTTCTTT. This is translated as CASRDLQVNTEAFF.